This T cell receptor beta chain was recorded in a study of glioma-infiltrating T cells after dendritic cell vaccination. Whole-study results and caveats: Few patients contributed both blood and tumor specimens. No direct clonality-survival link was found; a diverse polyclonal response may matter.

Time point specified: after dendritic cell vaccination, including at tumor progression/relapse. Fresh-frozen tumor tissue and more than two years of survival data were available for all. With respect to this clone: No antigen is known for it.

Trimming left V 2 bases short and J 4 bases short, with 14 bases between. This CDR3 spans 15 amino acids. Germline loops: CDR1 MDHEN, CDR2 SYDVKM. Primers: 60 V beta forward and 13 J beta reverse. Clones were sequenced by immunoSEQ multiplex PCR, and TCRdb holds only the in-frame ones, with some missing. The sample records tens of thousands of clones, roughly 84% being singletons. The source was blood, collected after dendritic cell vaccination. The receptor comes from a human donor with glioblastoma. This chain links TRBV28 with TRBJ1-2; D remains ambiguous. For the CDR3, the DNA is TGTGCCAGCAGTTTAGGAGGCGGAGCCCGCTATGGCTACACCTTC. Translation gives CASSLGGGARYGYTF.